A single sample is the source of the 21 T cell receptor beta chains below, sequenced in a study of CXCR3-negative and CXCR3-positive naive CD8 T cells. The libraries of TRB cDNA were constructed through 5' RACE using UMI labels. TCRdb reprocessed the 5' RACE reads and stores each CDR3 protein as one record, lacking DNA. The sample's table shows about 43,000 distinct CDR3 sequences. The material sequenced was memory CD8+ T cells from blood. The source is a human donor in good health. Some clones in this sample may be carry-over from other donors' samples.

V gene TRBV28 combines with J gene TRBJ2-3; TCRdb reports TRBD2, a call that lacks DNA to check it against. Germline assignment: CDR1 MDHEN and CDR2 SYDVKM. The CDR3 covers 17 residues. The CDR3 sequence: CASSLSSLAGGTDTQYF.

The chain employs TRBV5-1 and TRBJ2-5; TCRdb returns TRBD1, unconfirmable since there is no DNA. The CDR3 has 17 amino acids. Germline V gene lookup returns CDR1 SGHRS and CDR2 YFSETQ. CDR3 protein: CASSLPLWGLPQETQYF.

The chain joins TRBV7-9 to TRBJ2-7; TCRdb indicates TRBD2, and absent DNA this call remains unverified. Germline CDR1 and CDR2: SEHNR and FQNEAQ (reference sequence). This CDR3 contains 13 residues. This CDR3 reads CASSPLTSYEQYF.

The rearrangement uses TRBV12-3 or TRBV12-4 and TRBJ1-2; TCRdb returns TRBD1, unconfirmable since there is no DNA. CDR3 length: 14 amino acids. The CDR3 here is CASSSWGQTYGYTF.

The chain recombines TRBV24-1 with TRBJ2-2; TCRdb proposes TRBD1, but this gene call is untestable without DNA. CDR3 length: 15 amino acids. Germline CDR1 reads KGHDR; CDR2 reads SFDVKD. The CDR3 reads CATSPGTANTGELFF.

This rearrangement joins TRBV4-3 to TRBJ2-5; without DNA, the TCRdb call of TRBD2 cannot be checked. The CDR3 has 15 amino acids. Germline values: CDR1 LGHNA, CDR2 YSLEER. The CDR3 here is CASTTGLGGEETQYF.

The chain uses TRBV7-9 and TRBJ2-1. The V gene's germline CDR1 is SEHNR and CDR2 FQNEAQ (reference sequence). The CDR3 is 13 amino acids. CDR3 residues: CASSFTSYNEQFF.

This sequence joins TRBV20-1 and TRBJ2-7; TCRdb calls TRBD1, which cannot be checked without DNA. CDR3 length: 12 residues. Germline V gene lookup returns CDR1 DFQATT and CDR2 SNEGSKA (reference sequence). CDR3 in amino acids: CSAHRDTYEQYF.

The chain has TRBV5-1 and TRBJ2-1; TCRdb proposes TRBD1, but this gene call is untestable without DNA. The CDR3 covers 14 residues. Germline-derived CDR1 and CDR2 are SGHRS and YFSETQ. The CDR3 sequence: CASISAGAYNEQFF.

V and J are TRBV20-1 and TRBJ2-7; TCRdb indicates TRBD2, and absent DNA this call remains unverified. This CDR3 has 17 amino acids. CDR1 is DFQATT and CDR2 is SNEGSKA in the germline V gene (reference sequence). The chain's CDR3 is CSARDRRLAGGNYEQYF.

This rearrangement joins TRBV20-1 to TRBJ2-1; TCRdb selects TRBD1, and the lack of DNA leaves this call unchecked. The CDR3 covers 15 residues. Germline CDR1 is DFQATT and CDR2 is SNEGSKA (reference sequence). The CDR3 sequence is CSAREGGADYNEQFF.

This rearrangement joins TRBV5-1 to TRBJ2-2; the D gene TCRdb calls, TRBD1, cannot be checked with no DNA. The germline CDR1 and CDR2 sequences are SGHRS and YFSETQ. The CDR3 sequence is 16 residues long. The chain's CDR3 is CASSFNSGTGNGELFF.

V and J are TRBV29-1 and TRBJ2-5; the D call from TCRdb, TRBD2, cannot be confirmed without DNA. The CDR3 extends over 17 amino acids. The germline CDR1 and CDR2 sequences are SQVTM and ANQGSEA. The CDR3 region is CSVEGYRDSPHQETQYF.

J is TRBJ2-1 and V is TRBV10-3. Germline CDR1 reads ENHRY; CDR2 reads SYGVKD. CDR3 size: 14 residues. CDR3 loop: CAIGLGDSYNEQFF.

This clonotype is medium-sized by frequency. This sequence joins TRBV14 and TRBJ1-6; TCRdb picks TRBD1, but there is no DNA to check that call. CDR1 and CDR2 from the germline V gene are SGHDN and FVKESK. The CDR3 has 14 residues. CDR3 region: CASSQRGDFSPLHF.

The chain is built from TRBV12-1 and TRBJ2-4. TRBV12-1 is assigned pseudogene status. This CDR3 has 16 residues. The CDR3 reads CASSPARDLAKNIQYF.

The rearrangement uses TRBV7-9 and TRBJ1-2; TCRdb designates TRBD1, a call that cannot be tested without DNA. The CDR3 is 14 residues long. Germline loops: CDR1 SEHNR, CDR2 FQNEAQ (reference sequence). The CDR3 reads CASSPLEGRYGYTF.

The chain combines TRBV7-9 with TRBJ2-5; TCRdb's assignment of TRBD1 cannot be checked, as there is no DNA. There are 17 residues in the CDR3. The germline gives CDR1 SEHNR, CDR2 FQNEAQ (reference sequence). CDR3 loop: CASSPFTRGIEGETQYF. The full variable domain, its missing parts supplied by reference TRBV7-9 and TRBJ2-5, is DTGVSQNPRHKITKRGQNVTFRCDPISEHNRLYWYRQTLGQGPEFLTYFQNEAQLEKSRLLSDRFSAERPKGSFSTLEIQRTEQGDSAMYLCASSPFTRGIEGETQYFGPGTRLLVL.

The chain carries TRBV6-5 and TRBJ2-7. CDR1 and CDR2 from the germline V gene are MNHEY and SVGAGI. This CDR3 has 14 residues. This chain's CDR3 is CASSYEDGYYEQYF.

J is TRBJ2-1 and V is TRBV29-1; TCRdb calls TRBD1, which cannot be checked without DNA. The CDR3 is made up of 13 amino acids. Germline V gene sequence: CDR1 SQVTM, CDR2 ANQGSEA. CDR3 sequence reads: CSAHLTENNEQFF.

The chain couples TRBV7-9 to TRBJ1-5; the D gene TCRdb calls, TRBD1, cannot be checked with no DNA. Germline CDR1 and CDR2: SEHNR and FQNEAQ (reference sequence). The CDR3 is made up of 13 amino acids. CDR3 loop: CASSTDRGQPQHF.